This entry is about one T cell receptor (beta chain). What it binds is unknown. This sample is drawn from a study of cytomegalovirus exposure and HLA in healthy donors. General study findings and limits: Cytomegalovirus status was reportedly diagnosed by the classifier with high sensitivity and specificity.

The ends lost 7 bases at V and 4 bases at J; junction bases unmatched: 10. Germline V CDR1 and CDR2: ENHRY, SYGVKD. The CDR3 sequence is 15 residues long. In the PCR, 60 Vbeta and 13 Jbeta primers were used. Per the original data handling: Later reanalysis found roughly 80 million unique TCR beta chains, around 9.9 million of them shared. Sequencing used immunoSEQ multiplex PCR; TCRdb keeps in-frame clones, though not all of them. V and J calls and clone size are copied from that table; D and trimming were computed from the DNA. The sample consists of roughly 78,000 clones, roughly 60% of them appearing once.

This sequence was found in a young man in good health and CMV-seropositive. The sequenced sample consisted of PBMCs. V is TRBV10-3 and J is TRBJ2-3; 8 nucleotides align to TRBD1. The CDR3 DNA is TGTGCCATCATCATAGGACAGGGTAGTGCAGATACGCAGTATTTT. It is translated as CAIIIGQGSADTQYF.